The 7 T cell receptor beta chains below come from one sample, sequenced in a study of blood T cell repertoires in COVID-19 (dated by TCRdb to between 2020 and 2021). Library preparation employed the immunoSEQ multiplex PCR assay. TCRdb mirrors the immuneACCESS table, restricted to in-frame sequences. Some clones are absent from its copies; in checked studies, under half trace to an unresolved V gene, and the reason for the others is unknown. In this sample the table shows just over 650,000 clones, just under 90% of which occur a single time. Roughly 0.25% of the sample comes from the top ten. Sequencing used peripheral blood. These receptors all stem from a young woman with acute or convalescent COVID-19.

The rearrangement links TRBV4-3 to TRBJ1-1; the D gene is possibly TRBD1 (5 bases). CDR1 is LGHNA and CDR2 is YSLEER in the germline V gene. The CDR3 spans 16 residues. Trimming pared 1 base from V and 3 bases from J, leaving 15 bases between. CDR3 protein: CASSQAGVGGYTEAFF. CDR3 DNA sequence: TGCGCCAGCAGCCAAGCTGGAGTCGGGGGGTACACTGAAGCTTTCTTT.

The chain employs TRBV2 and TRBJ2-6; D not resolved. Per germline, CDR1 SNHLY and CDR2 FYNNEI. The CDR3 runs 18 residues. With 6 bases removed from V and 0 bases from J, the gap between germline ends came to 18 bases. CDR3 in amino acids: CASRLTRGTNSGANVLTF. For the CDR3, the DNA is TGTGCCAGCAGACTTACCCGCGGAACAAACTCTGGGGCCAACGTCCTGACTTTC.

This sequence joins TRBV5-4 and TRBJ2-1; 11 bases fit TRBD2. Germline CDR1 SGHNT, CDR2 YYREEE (reference sequence). V gave up 4 bases and J gave up 0 bases; unmatched junction bases: 6. CDR3 length: 17 amino acids. CDR3 loop: CASSVGLAESSYNEQFF. Written as DNA, the CDR3 is TGTGCCAGCAGCGTGGGACTAGCGGAGAGCTCCTACAATGAGCAGTTCTTC.

The rearrangement links TRBV7-9 to TRBJ1-5; a possible D gene is TRBD1 (6 bases). From germline, CDR1 is SEHNR and CDR2 FQNEAQ (reference sequence). The CDR3 loop spans 15 amino acids. V was shortened by 4 bases and J by 3 bases, with 13 bases between the two germline ends. The CDR3 coding sequence is TGTGCCAGCAGCTCCGGACAGTACTACAATCAGCCCCAGCATTTT. Translating it yields CASSSGQYYNQPQHF.

V and J are TRBV6-5 and TRBJ2-7, with D hard to call. In germline, CDR1 is MNHEY, CDR2 SVGAGI. The V end lost 7 bases, the J end lost 4 bases, and 8 bases lay between the germline ends. The CDR3 contains 11 residues. Written as DNA, the CDR3 is TGTGCCAGCACCACTGCTTACGAGCAGTACTTC. Translating it yields CASTTAYEQYF.

The V gene is TRBV19, the J gene TRBJ1-1; the match to TRBD1 covers 10 bases. Germline V gene data show CDR1 as LNHDA and CDR2 as SQIVND (reference sequence). J lost 3 bases, V lost 6 bases, and 1 base had no gene match. The CDR3 has 13 amino acids. CDR3 nucleotides: TGTGCCAGTAGCGACAGGGGGCACACTGAAGCTTTCTTT. Residues: CASSDRGHTEAFF.

The chain joins TRBV3-1 (or the pseudogene TRBV3-2) to TRBJ2-1, with 9 bases that match TRBD2. The germline V gene encodes CDR1 LGHDT and CDR2 YNNKEL (reference sequence). V lost 4 bases and J lost 0; bases outside the gene matches: 19. This CDR3 contains 21 residues. Here the CDR3 reads CASSPPLGERGARSSYNEQFF. Here the CDR3 DNA reads TGTGCCAGCAGCCCCCCGCTAGGTGAGCGGGGGGCCCGAAGCTCCTACAATGAGCAGTTCTTC.